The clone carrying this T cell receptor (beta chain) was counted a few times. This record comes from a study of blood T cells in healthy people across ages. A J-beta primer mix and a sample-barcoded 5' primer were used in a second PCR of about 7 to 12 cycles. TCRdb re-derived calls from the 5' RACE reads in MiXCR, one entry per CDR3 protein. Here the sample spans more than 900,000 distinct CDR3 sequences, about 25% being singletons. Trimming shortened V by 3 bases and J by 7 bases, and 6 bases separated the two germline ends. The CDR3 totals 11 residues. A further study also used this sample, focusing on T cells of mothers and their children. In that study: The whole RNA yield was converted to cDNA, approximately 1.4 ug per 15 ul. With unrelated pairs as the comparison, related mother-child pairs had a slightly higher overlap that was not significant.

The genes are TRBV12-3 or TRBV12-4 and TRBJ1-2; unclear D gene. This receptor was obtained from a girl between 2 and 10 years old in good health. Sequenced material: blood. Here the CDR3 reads CASSFRTGYTF. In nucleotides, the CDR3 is TGTGCCAGCAGTTTCCGGACTGGCTACACCTTC.